This entry describes one TCR beta chain. Its antigen is not known. The source of the sample is a study of T-cell memory formation after mild COVID-19. About the study: The study found TCR clusters largely donor specific. Overall study findings and caveats: CD4+ contracting clones lay mainly in CM and EM, CD8+ ones in EMRA. Clones from the second wave (peaking day 37) had unconfirmed SARS-CoV-2 specificity.

CDR1 and CDR2 (germline): SGHNT, YYREEE (reference sequence). The CDR3 length is 18 residues. V shed 3 bases and J 2 bases; nucleotides not matched to a gene: 5. A 5'RACE reaction primed in the constant segment made cDNA libraries of TCR alpha and TCR beta, and these carried sample barcodes and UMIs. TCRdb re-called the 5' RACE reads with MiXCR, one entry per CDR3 protein. Of approximately 350,000 distinct CDR3 sequences in the sample, 25% to 30% are singletons; the top ten hold about 13%. Source material: PBMCs or a T cell subset sorted from them (not recorded which). The source is an adult woman who had mild COVID-19 (a few samples of this study predate the infection). Cell type and time point are not known. The chain couples TRBV5-4 to TRBJ2-6, with 13 nucleotides matching TRBD2. CDR3 protein: CASSWRGLAGAGANVLTF. The DNA for the CDR3 is TGTGCCAGCAGCTGGAGAGGACTAGCGGGAGCTGGGGCCAACGTCCTGACTTTC. Full variable domain (outside the CDR3, taken from reference TRBV5-4 and TRBJ2-6): ETGVTQSPTHLIKTRGQQVTLRCSSQSGHNTVSWYQQALGQGPQFIFQYYREEENGRGNFPPRFSGLQFPNYSSELNVNALELDDSALYLCASSWRGLAGAGANVLTFGAGSRLTVL.